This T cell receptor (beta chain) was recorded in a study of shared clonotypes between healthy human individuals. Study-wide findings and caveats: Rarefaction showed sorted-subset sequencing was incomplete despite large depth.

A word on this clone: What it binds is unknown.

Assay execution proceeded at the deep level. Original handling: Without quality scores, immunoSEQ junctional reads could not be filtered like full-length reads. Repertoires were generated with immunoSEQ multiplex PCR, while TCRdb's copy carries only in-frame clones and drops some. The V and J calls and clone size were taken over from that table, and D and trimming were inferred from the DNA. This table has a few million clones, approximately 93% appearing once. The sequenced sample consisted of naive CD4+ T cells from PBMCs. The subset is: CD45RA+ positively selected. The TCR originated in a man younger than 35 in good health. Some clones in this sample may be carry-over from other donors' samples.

CDR3 in amino acids: CASTLFPGPNSPLHF. The CDR3 nucleotides are TGTGCCAGCACCCTATTTCCGGGGCCTAATTCACCCCTCCACTTT. This rearrangement joins TRBV6-6 to TRBJ1-6, with D tentatively TRBD1 (5 bases). The CDR3 is 15 amino acids. Deletions cut 7 bases from V and 6 bases from J, with 16 bases between. CDR1 and CDR2 (germline): MNHNY, SVGAGI (reference sequence).